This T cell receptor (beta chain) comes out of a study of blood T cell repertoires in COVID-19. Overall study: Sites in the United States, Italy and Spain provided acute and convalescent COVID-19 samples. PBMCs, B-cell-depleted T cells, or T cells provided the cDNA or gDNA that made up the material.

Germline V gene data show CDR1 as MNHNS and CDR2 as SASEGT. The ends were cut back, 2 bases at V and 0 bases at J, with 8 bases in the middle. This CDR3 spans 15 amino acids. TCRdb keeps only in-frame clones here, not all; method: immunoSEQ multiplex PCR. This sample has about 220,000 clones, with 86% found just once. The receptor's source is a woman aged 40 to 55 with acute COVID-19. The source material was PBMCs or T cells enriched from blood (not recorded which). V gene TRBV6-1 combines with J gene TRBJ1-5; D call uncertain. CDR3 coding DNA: TGTGCCAGCAGTGAACTAAGTTATAGCAATCAGCCCCAGCATTTT. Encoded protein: CASSELSYSNQPQHF.